Included here is one T cell receptor (beta chain) sequence, with context. These data originate in a study of T cell repertoires in cytomegalovirus infection. Study-wide context: Shared public TCR beta signatures pointed to both CMV infection and a matching HLA type.

Each CDR3 protein is one row after TCRdb ran MiXCR on the reads. The data contain under 200,000 distinct CDR3 sequences, 25% to 30% of them singletons. The CDR3 totals 16 residues. Trimming took off 3 bases at V and 4 bases at J, with 16 bases between the two ends. The germline gives CDR1 LNHDA, CDR2 SQIVND (reference sequence). V and J are TRBV19 and TRBJ1-5; D gene uncertain. This sequence was found in a human donor in good health (CMV status not recorded). Some clones in this sample may be carry-over from other donors' samples. Input material: PBMCs. DNA of the CDR3: TGTGCCAGTAGTATGGTCCGGATACTCCAAAATCAGCCCCAGCATTTT. Translating it yields CASSMVRILQNQPQHF.